This T cell receptor beta chain was recovered during a study of T-cell memory formation after mild COVID-19. The CDR3 consists of 14 residues. Trimming took off 8 bases at V and 6 bases at J, with 17 bases between the two ends. Each CDR3 protein is one row after TCRdb ran MiXCR on the 5' RACE reads. Of more than 450,000 distinct CDR3 sequences listed, over 15% are singletons. This clonotype showed up just a few times. The chain joins TRBV12-3 or TRBV12-4 to TRBJ1-5, with no clear D. The sample consisted of PBMCs or a T cell subset sorted from them (not recorded which). The source of this sequence is an adult woman who had mild COVID-19 (a few samples of this study predate the infection). Cell type and time point are not known. This CDR3 is CASASDGLAQPQHF. The CDR3 nucleotides are TGTGCCAGCGCCTCCGACGGACTGGCTCAGCCCCAGCATTTT.